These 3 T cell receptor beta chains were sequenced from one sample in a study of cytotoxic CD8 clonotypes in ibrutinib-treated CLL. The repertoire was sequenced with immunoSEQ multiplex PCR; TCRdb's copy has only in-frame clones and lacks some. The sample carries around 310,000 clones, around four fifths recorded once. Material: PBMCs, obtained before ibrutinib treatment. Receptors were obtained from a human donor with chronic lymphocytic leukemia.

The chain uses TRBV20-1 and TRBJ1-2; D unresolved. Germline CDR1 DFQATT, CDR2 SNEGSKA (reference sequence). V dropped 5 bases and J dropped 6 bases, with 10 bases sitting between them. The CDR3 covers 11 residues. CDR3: CSAYRNDGYTF. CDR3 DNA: TGCAGTGCTTACAGAAATGATGGCTACACCTTC.

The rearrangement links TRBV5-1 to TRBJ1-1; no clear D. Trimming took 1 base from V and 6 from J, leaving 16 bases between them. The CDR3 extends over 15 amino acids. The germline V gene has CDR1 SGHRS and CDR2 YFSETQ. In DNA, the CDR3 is TGCGCCAGCAGCTTGCAGCGGACCAATCTTGCTGAAGCTTTCTTT. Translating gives CASSLQRTNLAEAFF.

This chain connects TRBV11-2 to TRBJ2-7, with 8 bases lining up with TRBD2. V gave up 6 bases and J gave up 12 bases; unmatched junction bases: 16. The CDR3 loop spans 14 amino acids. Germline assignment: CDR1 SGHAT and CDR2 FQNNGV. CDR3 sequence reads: CASSIRISGRAGYF. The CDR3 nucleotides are TGTGCCAGCAGTATTAGAATAAGCGGGAGAGCGGGGTACTTC.